This is a list of T cell receptor beta chains from one sample in a study of blood T cell repertoires in COVID-19. Here immunoSEQ multiplex PCR was the method, and the copy in TCRdb shows in-frame clones only, minus some. The profile shows hundreds of thousands of clones, 80% to 90% of them singletons. The sequenced sample was PBMCs or T cells enriched from blood (not recorded which). Receptors were obtained from a man younger than 45 who had recovered from COVID-19. Each CDR3 is given with its conserved first and last residue. A D gene is named only where the DNA matches it firmly. Rows may omit the clone size; those that give it use once, few, many or a size class.

TRBJ2-2,-,TRBD2,TRBV9,CASSVEGLAGGRVGELFF,TGTGCCAGCAGCGTAGAGGGACTAGCGGGAGGACGAGTGGGGGAGCTGTTTTTT
TRBJ1-4,-,TRBD1,TRBV25-1,CASSVLGTAQGEKLFF,TGTGCCAGCAGTGTCCTGGGGACAGCCCAGGGGGAAAAACTGTTTTTT
TRBJ1-3,-,-,TRBV29-1,CSVEQTETGNTIYF,TGCAGCGTTGAACAAACAGAGACTGGAAACACCATATATTTT
TRBJ1-2,-,-,TRBV4-2,CASSQGDREVDGYTF,TGTGCCAGCAGCCAAGGGGATAGGGAGGTAGATGGCTACACCTTC
TRBJ2-5,-,-,TRBV28,CASSLSHRETQYF,TGTGCCAGCAGTTTATCACACAGGGAGACCCAGTACTTC
TRBJ2-5,-,-,TRBV7-2,CASSSGQNQETQYF,TGTGCCAGCAGCTCCGGACAGAACCAAGAGACCCAGTACTTC
TRBJ1-6,few,-,TRBV25-1,CASSDPGGPAPLHF,TGTGCCAGCAGTGACCCCGGGGGGCCGGCACCCCTCCACTTT
TRBJ1-1,-,-,TRBV7-2,CASSPTSGTEAFF,TGTGCCAGCAGCCCGACCTCGGGGACTGAAGCTTTCTTT
TRBJ2-1,-,-,TRBV3-1/TRBV3-2,CASSQERQYNEQFF,TGTGCCAGCAGCCAAGAAAGACAGTACAATGAGCAGTTCTTC
TRBJ2-7,-,TRBD1,TRBV6-5,CASRKQGALEQYF,TGTGCCAGCAGGAAACAGGGGGCTCTTGAGCAGTACTTC
TRBJ1-5,-,-,TRBV6-5,CASTARVREPQHF,TGTGCCAGCACGGCCAGGGTACGGGAGCCCCAGCATTTT
TRBJ2-7,-,-,TRBV3-1/TRBV3-2,CASSQADYEQYF,TGTGCCAGCAGCCAAGCAGATTACGAGCAGTACTTC
TRBJ2-6,-,-,TRBV29-1,CSVVGGSGANVLTF,TGCAGCGTTGTAGGGGGCTCTGGGGCCAACGTCCTGACTTTC
TRBJ2-1,-,-,TRBV11-2,CASSANTGEDEQFF,TGTGCCAGCAGCGCCAATACAGGGGAGGATGAGCAGTTCTTC
TRBJ2-7,many,TRBD2,TRBV6-2/TRBV6-3,CASSYGTSAYEQYF,TGTGCCAGCAGTTACGGGACTAGCGCCTACGAGCAGTACTTC
TRBJ1-2,-,TRBD1,TRBV6-5,CASSQQGPPNYGYTF,TGTGCCAGCAGTCAACAGGGGCCCCCTAACTATGGCTACACCTTC
TRBJ2-2,-,-,TRBV21-1,CASSKVTANTGELFF,TGTGCCAGCAGCAAAGTTACAGCGAACACCGGGGAGCTGTTTTTT
TRBJ2-7,-,TRBD2,TRBV5-4,CASSLGIAGVYEQYF,TGTGCCAGCAGCTTGGGAATAGCGGGAGTGTACGAGCAGTACTTC
TRBJ2-1,-,TRBD1,TRBV5-1,CASSTGTGWDNEQFF,TGCGCCAGCAGCACCGGGACAGGGTGGGACAATGAGCAGTTCTTC
TRBJ2-3,-,TRBD2,TRBV10-3,CAISSTSRGTDTQYF,TGTGCCATCAGTTCGACTAGCCGGGGCACAGATACGCAGTATTTT
TRBJ2-1,-,-,TRBV12-5,CASGYPGTTHNEQFF,TGTGCTAGTGGATACCCCGGGACAACTCACAATGAGCAGTTCTTC
TRBJ2-7,-,TRBD1,TRBV19,CASSRDRHYEQYF,TGTGCCAGTAGTAGGGACAGACACTACGAGCAGTACTTC
TRBJ1-5,-,-,TRBV18,CASSATGDYSNQPQHF,TGTGCCAGCTCCGCCACCGGGGACTATAGCAATCAGCCCCAGCATTTT